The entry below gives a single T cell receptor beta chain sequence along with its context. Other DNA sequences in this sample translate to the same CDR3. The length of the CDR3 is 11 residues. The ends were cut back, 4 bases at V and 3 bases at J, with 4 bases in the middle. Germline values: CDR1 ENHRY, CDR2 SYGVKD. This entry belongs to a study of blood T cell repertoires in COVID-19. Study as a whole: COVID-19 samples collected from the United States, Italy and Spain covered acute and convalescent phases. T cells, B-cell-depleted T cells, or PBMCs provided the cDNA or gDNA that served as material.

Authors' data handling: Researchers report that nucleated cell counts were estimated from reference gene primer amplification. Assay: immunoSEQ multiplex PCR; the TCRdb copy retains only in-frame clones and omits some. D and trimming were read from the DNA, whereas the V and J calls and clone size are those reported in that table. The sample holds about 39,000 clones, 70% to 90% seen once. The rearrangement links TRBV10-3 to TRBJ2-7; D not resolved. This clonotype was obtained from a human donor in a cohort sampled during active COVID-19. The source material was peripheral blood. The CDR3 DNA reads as TGTGCCATCAGTGCAGGCTACGAGCAGTACTTC. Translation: CAISAGYEQYF.